These 21 T cell receptor beta chains came from one sample sequenced in a study of cytomegalovirus exposure and HLA in healthy donors. Sequencing was performed with immunoSEQ multiplex PCR; in TCRdb, only in-frame clones are kept and a portion is missing. The data hold 120,000 to 150,000 clones, with roughly nine tenths observed a single time. Sequenced sample: PBMCs. These TCRs come from a woman aged 18-30 years in good health and CMV-seropositive.

This chain connects TRBV11-2 to TRBJ1-5; TRBD1 aligns across 7 bases. Germline V lookup: CDR1 SGHAT, CDR2 FQNNGV. The CDR3 has 15 amino acids. The trim removed 5 bases at V and 0 bases at J, leaving 4 bases unmatched. CDR3 region: CASSRTGDSNQPQHF. Here the CDR3 DNA reads TGTGCCAGCAGCCGGACAGGAGATAGCAATCAGCCCCAGCATTTT.

The gene calls are TRBV14 and TRBJ2-7, with TRBD2 matching over 8 bases. Germline lookup yields CDR1 SGHDN and CDR2 FVKESK. V lost 0 bases, J lost 1 base, and 8 bases stayed unmatched. This CDR3 spans 17 amino acids. This CDR3 reads CASSQEIAGILSYEQYF. Written as DNA, the CDR3 is TGTGCCAGCAGCCAAGAGATAGCGGGAATATTGTCCTACGAGCAGTACTTC.

The chain carries TRBV30 and TRBJ2-7, with no clear D. This CDR3 is built from 13 residues. The germline V gene has CDR1 GTSNPN and CDR2 SVGIG (reference sequence). Trimming took 0 bases from V and 6 from J, leaving 12 bases between them. In DNA form, the CDR3 reads TGTGCCTGGAGTGTGGCGCCCGGGTTCGAGCAGTACTTC. This encodes CAWSVAPGFEQYF.

The chain couples TRBV5-1 to TRBJ2-6; TRBD1 aligns across 8 bases. This CDR3 has 17 residues. V was pared by 7 bases and J by 0 bases, with 9 bases of the junction left unmatched. From germline, CDR1 is SGHRS and CDR2 YFSETQ. CDR3 in amino acids: CASASGQDSSGANVLTF. The CDR3 nucleotides are TGCGCCAGCGCGTCGGGACAGGACAGCTCTGGGGCCAACGTCCTGACTTTC.

The rearrangement uses TRBV5-4 and TRBJ2-7; 9 bases are a match to TRBD1. This CDR3 comprises 14 residues. V trimming: 3 bases; J trimming: 3 bases; junction bases outside the gene matches: 4. Per germline, CDR1 SGHNT and CDR2 YYREEE (reference sequence). DNA for the CDR3: TGTGCCAGCAGCTGGGGACAGGGTGACTACGAGCAGTACTTC. Translation gives CASSWGQGDYEQYF.

This rearrangement joins TRBV14 to TRBJ1-1; D gene uncertain. This CDR3 comprises 13 residues. Germline V lookup: CDR1 SGHDN, CDR2 FVKESK. Trimming took 7 bases from V and 1 from J, leaving 10 bases between them. The chain's CDR3 is CASISRKNTEAFF. CDR3 nucleotide sequence: TGTGCCAGCATCTCGAGAAAGAACACTGAAGCTTTCTTT.

The J gene is TRBJ2-1, the V gene TRBV7-2; 9 positions agree with TRBD1. V lost 5 bases, J lost 5 bases, and 4 bases stayed unmatched. The CDR3 extends over 14 amino acids. Per germline, CDR1 SGHTA and CDR2 FQGNSA. This CDR3 reads CASSPRTGDNEQFF. CDR3 DNA sequence: TGTGCCAGCAGCCCCCGGACAGGGGACAATGAGCAGTTCTTC.

This clone was observed at least ten times. The chain combines TRBV11-2 with TRBJ2-1; 8 nucleotides agree with TRBD2. The trim removed 1 base at V and 1 base at J, leaving 9 bases unmatched. The germline V gene encodes CDR1 SGHAT and CDR2 FQNNGV. This CDR3 contains 18 residues. Here the CDR3 DNA reads TGTGCCAGCAGCTTAGGTGGTAGCGGGACGAGTTCCTACAATGAGCAGTTCTTC. It yields the protein CASSLGGSGTSSYNEQFF.

The J gene is TRBJ2-3, the V gene TRBV4-2; TRBD2 aligns across 7 bases. Germline loops: CDR1 LGHNA, CDR2 YNFKEQ. V lost 3 bases, J lost 4 bases, and 13 bases stayed unmatched. The CDR3 runs 17 residues. CDR3 in amino acids: CASSHIERGGAPDTQYF. The CDR3 coding sequence is TGTGCCAGCAGCCATATAGAGCGGGGAGGGGCCCCAGATACGCAGTATTTT.

The genes are TRBV15 and TRBJ2-1, with 9 bases identical to TRBD2. Germline assignment: CDR1 LNHNV and CDR2 YYDKDF (reference sequence). With 0 bases clipped from V and 3 bases from J, the junction kept 6 bases outside the gene matches. This CDR3 is 17 amino acids long. In nucleotides, the CDR3 is TGTGCCACCAGCAGAGATCTGGCTAGCGGGAACTACAATGAGCAGTTCTTC. Protein: CATSRDLASGNYNEQFF. Complete variable domain (other parts from reference TRBV15 and TRBJ2-1): DAMVIQNPRYQVTQFGKPVTLSCSQTLNHNVMYWYQQKSSQAPKLLFHYYDKDFNNEADTPDNFQSRRPNTSFCFLDIRSPGLGDTAMYLCATSRDLASGNYNEQFFGPGTRLTVL.

The genes are TRBV5-5 and TRBJ2-7; 9 bases match TRBD1. V gave up 6 bases and J gave up 3 bases; unmatched junction bases: 4. There are 13 residues in the CDR3. Germline CDR1 SGHKS, CDR2 YYEKEE (reference sequence). This CDR3 reads CASNRQGDYEQYF. In nucleotides, the CDR3 is TGTGCCAGCAACCGACAGGGGGACTACGAGCAGTACTTC.

The rearrangement links TRBV28 to TRBJ2-7; the D gene is possibly TRBD2 (6 bases). This CDR3 is built from 17 residues. Trimming stripped 4 bases from V and 2 bases from J, with 21 bases between. CDR1 and CDR2 from the germline V gene are MDHEN and SYDVKM. CDR3 loop: CASSSLKARGAPYEQYF. For the CDR3, the DNA is TGTGCCAGCAGTTCACTGAAAGCGCGGGGTGCTCCCTACGAGCAGTACTTC.

The V and J genes are TRBV11-2 and TRBJ2-7, with 14 bases lining up with TRBD2. Unmatched junction bases numbered 7, after V lost 2 bases and J lost 4 bases. This CDR3 comprises 17 residues. CDR1 is SGHAT, CDR2 FQNNGV, per germline. CDR3 DNA sequence: TGTGCCAGCAGCTTACTTAGGACTAGCGGGAGGCAGTACGAGCAGTACTTC. Residues: CASSLLRTSGRQYEQYF.

The chain uses TRBV27 and TRBJ1-1, with 12 bases that match TRBD1. The V segment lost 2 bases and the J segment 6 bases; nucleotides outside the gene matches: 10. CDR3 size: 17 residues. Per the germline V gene, CDR1 is MNHEY and CDR2 is SMNVEV (reference sequence). The CDR3 reads CASSLGDRGRGLPEAFF. For the CDR3, the DNA is TGTGCCAGCAGTTTAGGGGACAGGGGGCGGGGTCTACCTGAAGCTTTCTTT.

This clone has just a few counts. This chain uses TRBV10-3 with TRBJ2-7; 7 nucleotides match TRBD2. V gave up 0 bases and J gave up 5 bases; unmatched junction bases: 10. The germline V gene encodes CDR1 ENHRY and CDR2 SYGVKD. The CDR3 loop spans 16 amino acids. The DNA of the CDR3 is TGTGCCATCAGTGAGTCGAGTCGCGGGAGAAGGAACGAGCAGTACTTC. Translated: CAISESSRGRRNEQYF.

This chain's CDR3 is CASSSARGGADEQFF. The CDR3 nucleotides are TGTGCCAGCAGCTCCGCTCGAGGGGGAGCGGATGAGCAGTTCTTC. The chain couples TRBV13 to TRBJ2-1, with D possibly TRBD1 on 6 matching bases. Trimming pared 4 bases from V and 8 bases from J, leaving 18 bases between. CDR3 length: 15 amino acids. CDR1 is PRHDT and CDR2 is FYEKMQ in the germline V gene (reference sequence).

This chain joins TRBV11-3 and TRBJ1-2, with D perhaps matching TRBD1 (5 bases). Germline V gives CDR1 SGHNT, CDR2 YENEEA. Between the trimmed V and J ends, which lost 5 bases and 4 bases, there was a span of 17 bases. This CDR3 has 15 residues. The CDR3 DNA reads TGTGCCAGCAGCCCGTACGGTGGGACTGGCTATGGCTACACCTTC. Its protein product is CASSPYGGTGYGYTF.

The chain carries TRBV30 and TRBJ2-7, with D tentatively TRBD1 (6 bases). The V and J ends lost 3 bases and 2 bases respectively, with 11 bases between them. Germline V gene data show CDR1 as GTSNPN and CDR2 as SVGIG (reference sequence). CDR3 length: 13 amino acids. The CDR3 DNA reads TGTGCCTGGAGGGATACAGGGACCTACGAGCAGTACTTC. Encoded protein: CAWRDTGTYEQYF. Looking up the rest from reference TRBV30 and TRBJ2-7 gives the full variable domain: SQTIHQWPATLVQPVGSPLSLECTVEGTSNPNLYWYRQAAGRGLQLLFYSVGIGQISSEVPQNLSASRPQDRQFILSSKKLLLSDSGFYLCAWRDTGTYEQYFGPGTRLTVT.

This chain connects TRBV5-1 to TRBJ1-1; no definite D call. Trimming removed 1 base at V and 2 bases at J, with 9 bases between. The CDR3 totals 14 residues. Germline CDR1 reads SGHRS; CDR2 reads YFSETQ. CDR3 loop: CASSLYGLNTEAFF. The DNA of the CDR3 is TGCGCCAGCAGCTTGTATGGTCTAAACACTGAAGCTTTCTTT.

The J gene is TRBJ2-3, the V gene TRBV5-6, with 7 nucleotides matching TRBD2. V shed 0 bases, J shed 4 bases, and the junction held 11 bases outside the gene matches. The length of the CDR3 is 17 residues. CDR1 is SGHDT and CDR2 is YYEEEE in the germline V gene. The CDR3 is CASSLDLGREYADTQYF. The DNA of the CDR3 is TGTGCCAGCAGCTTGGACCTTGGGCGGGAGTACGCAGATACGCAGTATTTT.

This rearrangement joins TRBV30 to TRBJ2-3; TRBD2 aligns across 7 bases. This CDR3 contains 14 residues. The V gene's germline CDR1 is GTSNPN and CDR2 SVGIG (reference sequence). J gave up 1 base and V 4 bases, and 5 bases lay outside the gene matches. The CDR3 coding sequence is TGTGCCTGGAATCTGCTAGCGGGCACAGATACGCAGTATTTT. It encodes CAWNLLAGTDTQYF.